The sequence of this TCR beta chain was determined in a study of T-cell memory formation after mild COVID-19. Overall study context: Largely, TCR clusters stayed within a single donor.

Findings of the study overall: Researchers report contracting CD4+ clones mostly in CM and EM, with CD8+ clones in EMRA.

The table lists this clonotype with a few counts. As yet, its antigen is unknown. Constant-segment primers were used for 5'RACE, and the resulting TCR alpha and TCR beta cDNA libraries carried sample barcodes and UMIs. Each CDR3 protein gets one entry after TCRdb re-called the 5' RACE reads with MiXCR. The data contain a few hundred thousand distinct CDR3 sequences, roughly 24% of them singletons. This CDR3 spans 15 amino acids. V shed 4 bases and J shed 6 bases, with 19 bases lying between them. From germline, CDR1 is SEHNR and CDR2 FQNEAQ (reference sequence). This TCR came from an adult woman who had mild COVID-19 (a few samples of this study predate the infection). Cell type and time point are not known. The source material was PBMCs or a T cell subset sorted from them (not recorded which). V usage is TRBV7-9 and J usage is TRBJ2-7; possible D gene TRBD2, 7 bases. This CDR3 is CASSSQGRGPSEQYF. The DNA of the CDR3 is TGTGCCAGCAGCTCCCAGGGGCGGGGGCCGAGCGAGCAGTACTTC.